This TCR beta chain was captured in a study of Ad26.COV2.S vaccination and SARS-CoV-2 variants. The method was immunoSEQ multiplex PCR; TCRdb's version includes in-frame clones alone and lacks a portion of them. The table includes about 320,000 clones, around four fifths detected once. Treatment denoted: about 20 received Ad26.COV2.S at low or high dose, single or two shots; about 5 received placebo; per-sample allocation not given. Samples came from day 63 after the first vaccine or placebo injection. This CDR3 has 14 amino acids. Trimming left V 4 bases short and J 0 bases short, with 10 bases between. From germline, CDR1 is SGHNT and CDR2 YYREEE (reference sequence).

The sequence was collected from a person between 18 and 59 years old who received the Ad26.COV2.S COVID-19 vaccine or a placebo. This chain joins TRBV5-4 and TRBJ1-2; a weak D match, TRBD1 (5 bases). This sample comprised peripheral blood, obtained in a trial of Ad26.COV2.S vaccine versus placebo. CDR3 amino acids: CASSPGQANYGYTF. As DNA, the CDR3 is TGTGCCAGCAGCCCGGGGCAAGCTAACTATGGCTACACCTTC.